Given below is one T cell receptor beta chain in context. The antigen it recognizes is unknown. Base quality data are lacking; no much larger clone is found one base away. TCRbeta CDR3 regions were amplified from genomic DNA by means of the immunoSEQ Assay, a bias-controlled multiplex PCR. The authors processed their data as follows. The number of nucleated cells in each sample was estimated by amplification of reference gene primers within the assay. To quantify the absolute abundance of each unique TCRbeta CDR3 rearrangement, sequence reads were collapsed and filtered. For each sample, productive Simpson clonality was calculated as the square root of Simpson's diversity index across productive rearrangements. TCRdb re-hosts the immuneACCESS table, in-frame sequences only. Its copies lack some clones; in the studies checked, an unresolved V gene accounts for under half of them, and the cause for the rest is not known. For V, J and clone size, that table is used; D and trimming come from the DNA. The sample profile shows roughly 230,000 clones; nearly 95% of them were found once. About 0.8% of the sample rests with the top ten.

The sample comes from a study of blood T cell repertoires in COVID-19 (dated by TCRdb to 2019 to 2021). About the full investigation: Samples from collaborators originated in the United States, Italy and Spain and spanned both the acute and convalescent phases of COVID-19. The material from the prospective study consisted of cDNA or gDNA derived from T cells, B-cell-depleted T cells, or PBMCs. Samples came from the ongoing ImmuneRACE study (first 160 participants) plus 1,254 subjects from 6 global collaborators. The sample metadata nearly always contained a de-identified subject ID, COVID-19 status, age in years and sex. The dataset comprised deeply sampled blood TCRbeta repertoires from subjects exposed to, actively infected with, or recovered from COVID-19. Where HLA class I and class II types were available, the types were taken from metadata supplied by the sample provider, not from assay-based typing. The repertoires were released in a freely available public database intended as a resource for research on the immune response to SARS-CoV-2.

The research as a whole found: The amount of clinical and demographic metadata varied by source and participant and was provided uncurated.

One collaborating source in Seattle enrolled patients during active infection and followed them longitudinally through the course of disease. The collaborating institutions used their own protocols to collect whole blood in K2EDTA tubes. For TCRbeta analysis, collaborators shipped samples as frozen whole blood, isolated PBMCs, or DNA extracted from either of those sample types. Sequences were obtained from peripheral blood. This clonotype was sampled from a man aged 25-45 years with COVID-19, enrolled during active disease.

The CDR3 amino acid sequence is: CASSVFYNEQFF. The DNA is TGTGCCAGCAGCGTCTTCTACAATGAGCAGTTCTTC. The V and J genes are TRBV9 and TRBJ2-1; no confident D gene assignment can be made. CDR1 is given as SGDLS and CDR2 as YYNGEE, both from the germline V gene. The CDR3 runs 12 residues from the cysteine to the phenylalanine. Of the read, only the CDR3 DNA is kept; its 36 bases are in frame from base 1. V sheds 2 bases and J sheds 3 bases, leaving 3 bases between their ends.